Listed here are 27 T cell receptor beta chains from one sample, sequenced in a study of cytomegalovirus exposure and HLA in healthy donors. Clones were read by immunoSEQ multiplex PCR, and TCRdb kept only the in-frame ones, dropping some. The sample yields more than 100,000 clones, around nine tenths seen once. Sequencing was done on a sample of PBMCs. The receptors here all came from a woman between 18 and 29 years old in good health and CMV-seropositive.

The V gene is TRBV7-9, the J gene TRBJ1-3; possible D gene TRBD1, 6 bases. Germline loops: CDR1 SEHNR, CDR2 FQNEAQ (reference sequence). This CDR3 spans 15 amino acids. Trimming stripped 5 bases from V and 0 bases from J, with 11 bases between. CDR3 bases: TGTGCCAGCAGCAAACAGGGCTCCTCTGGAAACACCATATATTTT. This encodes CASSKQGSSGNTIYF.

The J gene is TRBJ2-1, the V gene TRBV7-2; TRBD2 aligns across 10 bases. The V gene's germline CDR1 is SGHTA and CDR2 FQGNSA. This CDR3 has 15 amino acids. Trimming at V came to 2 bases and at J to 6 bases, leaving 4 bases not matched to a gene. Written as DNA, the CDR3 is TGTGCCAGCAGCTTAATAGCGGGGGGATCCAATGAGCAGTTCTTC. Its translation: CASSLIAGGSNEQFF.

This chain joins TRBV14 and TRBJ2-1, with 10 bases lining up with TRBD2. CDR1 and CDR2 (germline): SGHDN, FVKESK. V lost 6 bases to trimming and J lost 5 bases; unmatched junction nucleotides: 7. This CDR3 comprises 15 residues. This CDR3 is CASRASGSFDNEQFF. In nucleotides, the CDR3 is TGTGCCAGCAGAGCTAGCGGGAGTTTCGACAATGAGCAGTTCTTC.

The gene calls are TRBV2 and TRBJ2-7, with D possibly being TRBD1 (6 bases). Germline V CDR1 and CDR2: SNHLY, FYNNEI. V lost 10 bases and J 0 bases, leaving 13 bases between the germline ends. CDR3 length: 13 amino acids. The CDR3 reads CATGLRGSYEQYF. In nucleotides, the CDR3 is TGTGCCACCGGACTCAGGGGCTCCTACGAGCAGTACTTC.

The chain has TRBV7-9 and TRBJ2-5; TRBD2 matches at 7 bases. Germline-derived CDR1 and CDR2 are SEHNR and FQNEAQ (reference sequence). The CDR3 contains 12 residues. Losses at the gene ends were 5 bases for V and 5 bases for J; bases not matched to a gene: 2. CDR3 bases: TGTGCCAGCAGCCAAGCGGGGGAGACCCAGTACTTC. Translating gives CASSQAGETQYF.

The rearrangement links TRBV5-5 to TRBJ2-5, with D possibly being TRBD2 (6 bases). The CDR3 spans 14 residues. Germline assignment: CDR1 SGHKS and CDR2 YYEKEE (reference sequence). V was trimmed by 4 bases and J by 1 base, leaving 11 bases between them. The CDR3 loop reads CASSPGTFQETQYF. The CDR3 DNA reads TGTGCCAGCAGCCCCGGGACTTTCCAAGAGACCCAGTACTTC.

The sample holds one count of this clone. The chain recombines TRBV29-1 with TRBJ2-3, with D maybe TRBD2 (6 bases). CDR1 SQVTM and CDR2 ANQGSEA come from the germline V gene. CDR3 length equals 14 residues. CDR3 DNA sequence: TGCACCATCGGGACTTCTACTGTCACAGATACGCAGTATTTT. Amino acid sequence: CTIGTSTVTDTQYF.

This sequence joins TRBV27 and TRBJ2-7, with D tentatively TRBD2 (6 bases). V lost 7 bases, J lost 2 bases, and 15 bases lay in between. Looked up from germline, CDR1 is MNHEY and CDR2 is SMNVEV (reference sequence). This CDR3 contains 14 residues. The CDR3 loop is CASNRAGQTYEQYF. The CDR3 region has the DNA TGTGCCAGCAACCGTGCGGGGCAAACCTACGAGCAGTACTTC.

This clone was recorded once. CDR3 coding DNA: TGCGCCAGCAGCTTGGATGGGGGGATGGTGCTTACTGAAGCTTTCTTT. Its translation: CASSLDGGMVLTEAFF. The rearrangement uses TRBV5-1 and TRBJ1-1; D is perhaps TRBD1 (5 bases). In germline, CDR1 is SGHRS, CDR2 YFSETQ. Trimming shortened V by 0 bases and J by 5 bases, and 17 bases separated the two germline ends. This CDR3 is 16 amino acids long.

The rearrangement joins TRBV6-5 to TRBJ1-4; a possible D gene is TRBD1 (5 bases). The V gene lost 0 bases and the J gene lost 6 bases, with 14 bases spanning the gap. Per germline, CDR1 MNHEY and CDR2 SVGAGI. This CDR3 is built from 16 residues. The CDR3 here is CASSYSGGTADEKLFF. DNA of the CDR3: TGTGCCAGCAGTTACTCCGGCGGGACCGCGGATGAAAAACTGTTTTTT.

This clone appeared a single time. The J gene is TRBJ2-5, the V gene TRBV9, with D possibly matching TRBD2 (6 bases). Trimming took 3 bases from V and 4 from J, leaving 10 bases between them. Germline-derived CDR1 and CDR2 are SGDLS and YYNGEE. CDR3 length: 13 amino acids. This CDR3 is CASSAMEGETQYF. CDR3 nucleotide sequence: TGTGCCAGCAGCGCAATGGAGGGAGAGACCCAGTACTTC.

The gene calls are TRBV2 and TRBJ1-3; no definite D call. Trimming cost V 2 bases and J 7 bases, with 12 bases left between them. This CDR3 region has 14 residues. Per germline, CDR1 SNHLY and CDR2 FYNNEI. CDR3 coding DNA: TGTGCCAGCAGTGAACCCGGGAGGGCGAACACCATATATTTT. This translates into CASSEPGRANTIYF.

J is TRBJ2-1 and V is TRBV27; maybe TRBD2 (6 bases). This CDR3 has 12 amino acids. V was cut by 2 bases and J by 7 bases, with 6 bases left in between. The V gene's germline CDR1 is MNHEY and CDR2 SMNVEV (reference sequence). The CDR3 loop is CASSLAGNEQFF. The CDR3 DNA reads TGTGCCAGCAGTTTAGCGGGGAATGAGCAGTTCTTC.

The V call is TRBV18, the J call TRBJ2-1, with TRBD2 as a possible D gene (6 bases). The CDR3 has 17 amino acids. Trimming took 2 bases from V and 1 from J, leaving 15 bases between them. From germline, CDR1 is KGHSH and CDR2 LQKENI. The CDR3: CASSPSKRAISYNEQFF. CDR3 in DNA: TGTGCCAGCTCACCATCCAAGCGGGCCATATCCTACAATGAGCAGTTCTTC.

V and J are TRBV6-1 and TRBJ2-1; D is possibly TRBD1 (5 bases). The CDR3 extends over 15 amino acids. The V and J ends lost 3 bases and 5 bases respectively, with 14 bases between them. Germline CDR1 MNHNS, CDR2 SASEGT. The CDR3 DNA sequence: TGTGCCAGCAGTGAGCAAGGGGCTAGAAACAATGAGCAGTTCTTC. Amino acids: CASSEQGARNNEQFF.

This sequence joins TRBV2 and TRBJ2-7, with TRBD1 identical over 9 bases. Germline CDR1 reads SNHLY; CDR2 reads FYNNEI. V lost 6 bases to trimming and J lost 6 bases; unmatched junction nucleotides: 18. The CDR3 is 17 amino acids. DNA for the CDR3: TGTGCCAGCAGACATAAGGCCCTGGGGACAGGGTATCCCGAGCAGTACTTC. Amino acid sequence: CASRHKALGTGYPEQYF.

This rearrangement joins TRBV5-4 to TRBJ1-2, with a possible D match to TRBD1 (5 bases). The CDR3 has 14 residues. The V gene lost 2 bases and the J gene lost 6 bases, with 14 bases spanning the gap. Germline CDR1 is SGHNT and CDR2 is YYREEE (reference sequence). The CDR3 sequence is CASSFRVGGDGYTF. DNA for the CDR3: TGTGCCAGCAGCTTTCGGGTGGGGGGTGATGGCTACACCTTC.

The rearrangement joins TRBV6-5 to TRBJ2-1; 8 bases fit TRBD2. There are 16 residues in the CDR3. In germline, CDR1 is MNHEY, CDR2 SVGAGI. V shed 4 bases, J shed 2 bases, and the junction held 7 bases outside the gene matches. CDR3 sequence (DNA): TGTGCCAGCAGTTGGCTCACAGCGGGAGCCTACAATGAGCAGTTCTTC. This codes for CASSWLTAGAYNEQFF.

This clone was seen just once. This chain connects TRBV5-6 to TRBJ2-7; D is undetermined. The CDR3 sequence is 14 residues long. Trimming left V 0 bases short and J 0 bases short, with 7 bases between. Germline CDR1 reads SGHDT; CDR2 reads YYEEEE. The CDR3 protein is CASSLAASSYEQYF. CDR3 sequence (DNA): TGTGCCAGCAGCTTGGCCGCCAGCTCCTACGAGCAGTACTTC.

The rearrangement links TRBV5-4 to TRBJ2-7; perhaps TRBD2 as D (6 bases). The germline V gene encodes CDR1 SGHNT and CDR2 YYREEE (reference sequence). Trimming took off 1 base at V and 0 bases at J, with 17 bases between the two ends. The CDR3 totals 17 residues. This CDR3 reads CASSLPPVAAGSYEQYF. Written as DNA, the CDR3 is TGTGCCAGCAGCTTGCCGCCTGTAGCGGCAGGCTCCTACGAGCAGTACTTC.

In this sample, this clone turned up once. The V call is TRBV30, the J call TRBJ2-7; D is perhaps TRBD2 (6 bases). Deletions cut 0 bases from V and 2 bases from J, with 14 bases between. Germline lookup yields CDR1 GTSNPN and CDR2 SVGIG (reference sequence). This CDR3 contains 15 residues. In nucleotides, the CDR3 is TGTGCCTGGAGTGTAGCGGCGCGGACTACCTACGAGCAGTACTTC. Protein product: CAWSVAARTTYEQYF.

This chain uses TRBV5-6 with TRBJ2-7; TRBD2 might be the D (5 bases). CDR1 SGHDT and CDR2 YYEEEE come from the germline V gene. The CDR3 spans 13 residues. The V end was cut by 0 bases, the J end by 7 bases, with 11 bases between. The CDR3 reads CASSLDAPGEQYF. The CDR3 DNA reads as TGTGCCAGCAGCTTGGACGCCCCGGGGGAGCAGTACTTC.

V is TRBV5-1 and J is TRBJ1-4; 7 positions agree with TRBD1. The length of the CDR3 is 17 residues. The ends lost 2 bases at V and 8 bases at J; junction bases unmatched: 15. Germline-derived CDR1 and CDR2 are SGHRS and YFSETQ. CDR3 in amino acids: CASSLDPPTGTNEKLFF. CDR3 bases: TGCGCCAGCAGCTTAGACCCCCCGACAGGGACAAACGAAAAACTGTTTTTT.

This clone was detected many times. The CDR3 DNA sequence: TGTGCCAGCAGTCAACAGGGTTCCTACGAGCAGTACTTC. It specifies CASSQQGSYEQYF. V usage is TRBV7-9 and J usage is TRBJ2-7, with a tentative D call TRBD1 (6 bases). Trimming left V 6 bases short and J 1 base short, with 10 bases between. The CDR3 is made up of 13 amino acids. Germline V gene sequence: CDR1 SEHNR, CDR2 FQNEAQ (reference sequence).

This clone appeared once. The chain combines TRBV29-1 with TRBJ2-3; 7 bases align to TRBD1. The V and J ends lost 6 bases and 0 bases, in that order; junction bases with no gene match: 6. Per the germline V gene, CDR1 is SQVTM and CDR2 is ANQGSEA. There are 14 residues in the CDR3. Here the CDR3 DNA reads TGCAGCGTCGGGGACAGCCGGAGCACAGATACGCAGTATTTT. Translation gives CSVGDSRSTDTQYF.

This chain connects TRBV7-6 to TRBJ2-3; TRBD2 aligns across 12 bases. Germline V gene lookup returns CDR1 SGHVS and CDR2 FNYEAQ. Unmatched junction bases numbered 7, after V lost 5 bases and J lost 4 bases. This CDR3 is built from 16 residues. The CDR3 region is CASSVTSGGSADTQYF. CDR3 coding DNA: TGTGCCAGCAGCGTAACTAGCGGGGGGTCGGCAGATACGCAGTATTTT.

J is TRBJ1-5 and V is TRBV6-1; TRBD1 aligns across 7 bases. CDR3 length equals 15 residues. The junction had 6 bases not matched to a gene; V was cut back by 0 bases and J by 7 bases. Germline CDR1 reads MNHNS; CDR2 reads SASEGT. The CDR3 DNA follows: TGTGCCAGCAGTGAAGCAGGGGGCGGTCGGCAGCCCCAGCATTTT. Residues: CASSEAGGGRQPQHF.